Listed below are T cell receptor beta chains from one sample, sequenced in a study of T cells in Graves' hyperthyroidism and ophthalmopathy. MiXCR, applied by TCRdb to the multiplex PCR reads, yields one record per CDR3 protein. The table records 530,000 or so distinct CDR3 sequences, about 45% of them present only once. Source material: peripheral blood or thyroid tissue (not recorded which). These receptors all stem from a woman under 30 with Graves' hyperthyroidism. CDR3s leave out the opening cysteine and the closing phenylalanine or tryptophan. Each record gives: CDR3 protein, J gene, V gene.

ASSFLTAGETQY,TRBJ2-5,TRBV6-2/TRBV6-3
ASSLGDRGYEH,TRBJ1-5,TRBV11-2
ASTTGANVLT,TRBJ2-6,TRBV28
SVWGGVVNEQY,TRBJ2-7,TRBV29-1
ASKKGQGASPLH,TRBJ1-6,TRBV2
SARVGAYSNQPQH,TRBJ1-5,TRBV20-1
ASTSTGKETQY,TRBJ2-5,TRBV12-3/TRBV12-4
ASSSGLVGNQPQH,TRBJ1-5,TRBV12-3/TRBV12-4
SARDGTGGSYNSPLH,TRBJ1-6,TRBV20-1
ASSLGLAGAGNEQF,TRBJ2-1,TRBV7-2
ASRDSTGSYEQY,TRBJ2-7,TRBV6-4
ASSHQMRQGYEQY,TRBJ2-5,TRBV7-9
VRTVSPQLYGYT,TRBJ1-2,TRBV19
ASSDPGQGGYT,TRBJ1-2,TRBV25-1
ASSGGQGAIYGYT,TRBJ1-2,TRBV9
AIGTGQNEKLF,TRBJ1-4,TRBV10-3
ASSLETSPWVGELF,TRBJ2-2,TRBV7-2
ASSSHTTGELF,TRBJ2-2,TRBV19
ATSRGADQDTGELF,TRBJ2-2,TRBV15
SSYQGAVEAF,TRBJ1-1,TRBV29-1
ASSVRGVREQY,TRBJ2-7,TRBV7-9
ASTRNSANTGELF,TRBJ2-2,TRBV6-5
ASSWASGITYEQY,TRBJ2-7,TRBV10-3
ASSEGETEAF,TRBJ1-1,TRBV2
ASSPVRGHEQY,TRBJ2-7,TRBV7-2
ASSLRQDTDTQY,TRBJ2-3,TRBV7-7
SVQGDGNT,TRBJ1-2,TRBV29-1
ASRVAGGRVYNEQF,TRBJ2-1,TRBV2
ASSPGIETQY,TRBJ2-5,TRBV6-6
ASGFPGQGKQDTEAF,TRBJ1-1,TRBV12-5
SARDSDRVLLRTEAF,TRBJ1-1,TRBV20-1
SVLDRGQYGYT,TRBJ1-2,TRBV29-1
ASSSTSPDNEQY,TRBJ2-7,TRBV7-8
ASSTGTSGRGEQF,TRBJ2-1,TRBV7-3
ALGQTNTGELF,TRBJ2-2,TRBV12-3/TRBV12-4
ASSMGIHTEKLF,TRBJ1-4,TRBV19
SASGAGVRLNEQF,TRBJ2-1,TRBV20-1
AISGPGTGTLNTEAF,TRBJ1-1,TRBV10-3
ASSLTGTTYEQY,TRBJ2-7,TRBV7-2
ASSGLAGANEQF,-,TRBV2
ASSSPNNFAQY,TRBJ2-3,TRBV12-3/TRBV12-4
ASSSSTGLSEAF,TRBJ1-1,TRBV13
ASSGTSGLSYNEQF,TRBJ2-1,TRBV2
AVADRTLRETQY,TRBJ2-5,TRBV19
AGSGTSNTGELF,TRBJ2-2,TRBV7-6
ASSPGGSGSHDGGELF,TRBJ2-2,TRBV5-8
ATSSHWVNMETQY,TRBJ2-5,TRBV15
SARAPLADTQY,TRBJ2-3,TRBV20-1
ASSPGGRQETQY,TRBJ2-5,TRBV18
ASSLIGSREGIFTGELF,TRBJ2-2,TRBV5-4
ASSPPGVYGYT,TRBJ1-2,TRBV18
ASSQDLGQGTEAF,TRBJ1-1,TRBV4-3
SAAYNEQF,TRBJ2-1,TRBV20-1
ASSFGQAQY,TRBJ2-5,TRBV27
ASSAGGVNEKLF,TRBJ1-4,TRBV2
ASSPERGEQY,TRBJ2-7,TRBV7-9
ATSEPLAGDGELF,TRBJ2-2,TRBV24-1
SAGGPWDYGYT,TRBJ1-2,TRBV20-1
ASSYREGRSGELF,TRBJ2-2,TRBV7-8